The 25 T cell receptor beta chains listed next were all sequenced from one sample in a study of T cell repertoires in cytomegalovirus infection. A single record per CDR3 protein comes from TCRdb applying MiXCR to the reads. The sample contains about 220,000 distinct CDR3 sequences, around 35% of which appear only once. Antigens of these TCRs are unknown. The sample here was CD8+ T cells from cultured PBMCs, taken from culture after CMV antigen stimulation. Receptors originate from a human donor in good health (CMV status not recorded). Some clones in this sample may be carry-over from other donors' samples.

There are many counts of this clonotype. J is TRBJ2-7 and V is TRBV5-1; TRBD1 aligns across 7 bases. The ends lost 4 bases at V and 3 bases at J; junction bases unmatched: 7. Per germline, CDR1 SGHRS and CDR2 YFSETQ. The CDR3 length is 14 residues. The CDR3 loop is CASSTWTGRYEQYF. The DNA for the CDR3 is TGCGCCAGCAGCACGTGGACAGGACGCTACGAGCAGTACTTC.

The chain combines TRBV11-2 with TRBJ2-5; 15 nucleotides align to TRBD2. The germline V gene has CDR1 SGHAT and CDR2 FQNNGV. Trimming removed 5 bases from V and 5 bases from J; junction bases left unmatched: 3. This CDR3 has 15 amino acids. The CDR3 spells CASSRTSGGVETQYF. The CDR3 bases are TGTGCCAGCAGCAGGACTAGCGGGGGGGTGGAGACCCAGTACTTC.

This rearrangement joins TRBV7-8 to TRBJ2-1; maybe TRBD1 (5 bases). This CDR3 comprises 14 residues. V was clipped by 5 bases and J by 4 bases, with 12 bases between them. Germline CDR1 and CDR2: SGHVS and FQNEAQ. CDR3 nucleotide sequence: TGTGCCAGCAGCCACGGACACCCTTACAATGAGCAGTTCTTC. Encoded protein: CASSHGHPYNEQFF. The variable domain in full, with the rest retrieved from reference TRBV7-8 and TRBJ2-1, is GAGVSQSPRYKVAKRGQDVALRCDPISGHVSLFWYQQALGQGPEFLTYFQNEAQLDKSGLPSDRFFAERPEGSVSTLKIQRTQQEDSAVYLCASSHGHPYNEQFFGPGTRLTVL.

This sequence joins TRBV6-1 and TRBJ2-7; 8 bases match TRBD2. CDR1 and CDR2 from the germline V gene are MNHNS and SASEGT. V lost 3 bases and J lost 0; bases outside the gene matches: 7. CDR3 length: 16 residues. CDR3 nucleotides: TGTGCCAGCAGTGAGGGTAGCGGGGTCCTCTCCTACGAGCAGTACTTC. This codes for CASSEGSGVLSYEQYF.

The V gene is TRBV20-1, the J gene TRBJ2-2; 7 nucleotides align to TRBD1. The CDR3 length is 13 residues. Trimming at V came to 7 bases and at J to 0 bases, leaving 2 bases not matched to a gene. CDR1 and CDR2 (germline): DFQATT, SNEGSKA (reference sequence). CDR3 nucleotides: TGCAGTGTGGGACAGCCGAACACCGGGGAGCTGTTTTTT. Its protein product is CSVGQPNTGELFF.

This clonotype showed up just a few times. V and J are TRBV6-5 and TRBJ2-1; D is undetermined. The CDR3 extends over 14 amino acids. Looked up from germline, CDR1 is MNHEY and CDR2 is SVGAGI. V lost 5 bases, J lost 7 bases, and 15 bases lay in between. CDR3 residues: CASSTGSVGNEQFF. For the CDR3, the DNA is TGTGCCAGCAGTACTGGATCCGTAGGTAATGAGCAGTTCTTC.

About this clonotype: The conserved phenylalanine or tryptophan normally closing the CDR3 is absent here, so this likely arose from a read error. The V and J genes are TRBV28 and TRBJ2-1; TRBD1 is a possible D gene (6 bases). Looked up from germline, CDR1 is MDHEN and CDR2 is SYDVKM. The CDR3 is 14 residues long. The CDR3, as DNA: TGTGCATGCACGAGACAGGTTTCATACAATGAGCAGTTCGTC. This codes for CACTRQVSYNEQFV.

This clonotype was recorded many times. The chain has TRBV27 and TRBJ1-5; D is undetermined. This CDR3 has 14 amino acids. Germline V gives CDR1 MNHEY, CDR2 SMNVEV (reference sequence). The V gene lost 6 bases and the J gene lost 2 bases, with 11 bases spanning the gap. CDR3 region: CASSLGRGNQPQHF. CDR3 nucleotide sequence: TGTGCCAGCAGCTTAGGCAGAGGCAATCAGCCCCAGCATTTT.

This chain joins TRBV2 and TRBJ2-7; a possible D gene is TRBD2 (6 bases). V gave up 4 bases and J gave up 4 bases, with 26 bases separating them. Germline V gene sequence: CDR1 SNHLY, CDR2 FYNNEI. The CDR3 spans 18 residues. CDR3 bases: TGTGCCAGCAGTGCCGTACCCTCTGGGGGGTCGGGGGATTACGAGCAGTACTTC. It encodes CASSAVPSGGSGDYEQYF.

Here the CDR3 reads CSVEDYPKIAGEAGELFF. CDR3 bases: TGCAGCGTTGAAGATTACCCCAAAATAGCGGGAGAGGCCGGGGAGCTGTTTTTT. This chain links TRBV29-1 with TRBJ2-2; TRBD2 matches at 9 bases. Germline trimming cut 0 bases from V and 6 bases from J; bases unmatched to any gene: 14. Germline V CDR1 and CDR2: SQVTM, ANQGSEA. The CDR3 consists of 18 residues.

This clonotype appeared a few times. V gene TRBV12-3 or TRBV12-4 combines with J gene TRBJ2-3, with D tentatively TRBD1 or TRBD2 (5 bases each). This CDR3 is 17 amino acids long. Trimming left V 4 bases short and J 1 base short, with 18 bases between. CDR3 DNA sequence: TGTGCCAGCAGTTACCCGGGGACGTTGGCGGGCACAGATACGCAGTATTTT. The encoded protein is CASSYPGTLAGTDTQYF.

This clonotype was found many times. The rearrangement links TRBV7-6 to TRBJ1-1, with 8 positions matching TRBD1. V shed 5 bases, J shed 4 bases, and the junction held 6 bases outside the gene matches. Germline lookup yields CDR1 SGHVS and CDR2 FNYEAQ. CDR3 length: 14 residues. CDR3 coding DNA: TGTGCCAGCAGCCATGGGACAGGTGGCACTGAAGCTTTCTTT. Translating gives CASSHGTGGTEAFF.

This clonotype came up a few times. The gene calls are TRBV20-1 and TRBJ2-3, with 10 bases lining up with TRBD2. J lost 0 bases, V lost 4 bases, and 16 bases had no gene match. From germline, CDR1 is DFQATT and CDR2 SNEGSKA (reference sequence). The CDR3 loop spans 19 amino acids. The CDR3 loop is CSAKDGVGTSVTSTDTQYF. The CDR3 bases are TGCAGTGCTAAGGATGGAGTCGGGACTAGCGTAACTAGCACAGATACGCAGTATTTT.

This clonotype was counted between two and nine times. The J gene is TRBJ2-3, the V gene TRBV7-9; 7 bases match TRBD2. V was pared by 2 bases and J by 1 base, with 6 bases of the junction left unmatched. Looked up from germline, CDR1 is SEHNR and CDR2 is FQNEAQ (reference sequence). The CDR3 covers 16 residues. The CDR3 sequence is CASSLNPLAGTDTQYF. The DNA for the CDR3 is TGTGCCAGCAGCTTAAATCCGCTAGCGGGCACAGATACGCAGTATTTT.

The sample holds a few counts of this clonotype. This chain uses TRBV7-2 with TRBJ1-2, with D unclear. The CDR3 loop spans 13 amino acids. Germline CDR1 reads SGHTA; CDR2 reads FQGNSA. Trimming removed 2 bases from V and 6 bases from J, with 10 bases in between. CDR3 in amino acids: CASSLTPLDGYTF. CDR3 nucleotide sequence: TGTGCCAGCAGCTTAACCCCGTTGGATGGCTACACCTTC.

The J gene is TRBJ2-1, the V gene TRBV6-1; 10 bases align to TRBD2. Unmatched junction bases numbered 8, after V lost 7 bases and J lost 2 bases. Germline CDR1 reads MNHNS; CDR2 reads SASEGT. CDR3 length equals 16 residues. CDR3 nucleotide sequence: TGTGCCAGCAATCCTAGCGGGAGTTTCCCCTACAATGAGCAGTTCTTC. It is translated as CASNPSGSFPYNEQFF.

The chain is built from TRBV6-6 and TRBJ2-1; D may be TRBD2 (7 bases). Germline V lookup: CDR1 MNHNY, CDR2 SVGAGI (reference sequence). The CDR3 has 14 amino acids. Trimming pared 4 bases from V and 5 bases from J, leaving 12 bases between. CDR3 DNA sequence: TGTGCCAGCAGTTCGGGGAGGGGGGACAATGAGCAGTTCTTC. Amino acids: CASSSGRGDNEQFF.

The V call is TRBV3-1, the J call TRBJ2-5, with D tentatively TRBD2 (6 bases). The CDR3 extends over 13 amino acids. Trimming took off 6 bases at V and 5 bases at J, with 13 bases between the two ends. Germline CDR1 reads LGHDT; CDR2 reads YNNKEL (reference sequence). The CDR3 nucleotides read TGTGCCAGCAGTCAGACTAGGAGCGAGACCCAGTACTTC. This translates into CASSQTRSETQYF.

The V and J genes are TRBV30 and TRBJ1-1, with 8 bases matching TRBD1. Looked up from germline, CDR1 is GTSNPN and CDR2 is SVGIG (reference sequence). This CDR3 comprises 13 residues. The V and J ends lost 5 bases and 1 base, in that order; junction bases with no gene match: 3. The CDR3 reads CAWDGQGNTEAFF. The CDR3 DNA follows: TGTGCCTGGGACGGACAGGGGAACACTGAAGCTTTCTTT.

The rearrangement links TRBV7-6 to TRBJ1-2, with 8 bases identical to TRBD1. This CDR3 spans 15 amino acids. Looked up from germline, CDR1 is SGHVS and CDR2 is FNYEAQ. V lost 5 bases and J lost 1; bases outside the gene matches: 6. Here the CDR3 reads CASSGGTGYNYGYTF. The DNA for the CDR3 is TGTGCCAGCAGCGGAGGGACAGGCTATAACTATGGCTACACCTTC. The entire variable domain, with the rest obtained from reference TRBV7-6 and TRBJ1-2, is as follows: GAGVSQSPRYKVTKRGQDVALRCDPISGHVSLYWYRQALGQGPEFLTYFNYEAQQDKSGLPNDRFSAERPEGSISTLTIQRTEQRDSAMYRCASSGGTGYNYGYTFGSGTRLTVV.

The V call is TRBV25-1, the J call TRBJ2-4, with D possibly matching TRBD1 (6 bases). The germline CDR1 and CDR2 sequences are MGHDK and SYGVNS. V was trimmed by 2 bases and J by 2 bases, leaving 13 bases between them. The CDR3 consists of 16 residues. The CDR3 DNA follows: TGTGCCAGCAGTGAAGGGACAACACTACCCAAAAACATTCAGTACTTC. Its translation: CASSEGTTLPKNIQYF.

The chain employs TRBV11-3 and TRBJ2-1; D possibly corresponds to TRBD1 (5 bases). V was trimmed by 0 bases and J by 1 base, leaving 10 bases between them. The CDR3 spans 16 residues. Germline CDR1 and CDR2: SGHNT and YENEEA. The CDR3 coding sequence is TGTGCCAGCAGCTTAGATCCTGGGGCTTCCTACAATGAGCAGTTCTTC. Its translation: CASSLDPGASYNEQFF.

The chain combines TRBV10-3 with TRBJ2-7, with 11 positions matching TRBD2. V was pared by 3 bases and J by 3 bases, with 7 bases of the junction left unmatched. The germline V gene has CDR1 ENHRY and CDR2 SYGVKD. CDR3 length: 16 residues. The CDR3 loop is CAISEIRLAGRYEQYF. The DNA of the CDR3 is TGTGCCATCAGTGAAATTAGACTAGCGGGACGCTACGAGCAGTACTTC.

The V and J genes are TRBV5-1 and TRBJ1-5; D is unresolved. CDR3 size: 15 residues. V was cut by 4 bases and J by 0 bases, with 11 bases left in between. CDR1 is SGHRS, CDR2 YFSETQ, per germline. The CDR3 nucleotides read TGCGCCAGCAGCCCCGGGGAGCATAGCAATCAGCCCCAGCATTTT. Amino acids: CASSPGEHSNQPQHF.

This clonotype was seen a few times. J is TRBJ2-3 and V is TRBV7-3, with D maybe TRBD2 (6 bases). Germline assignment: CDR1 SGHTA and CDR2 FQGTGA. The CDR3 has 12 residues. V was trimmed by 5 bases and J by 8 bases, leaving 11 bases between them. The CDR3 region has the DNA TGTGCCAGCAGCCCCCTCGGGGGTACGCAGTATTTT. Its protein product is CASSPLGGTQYF.